The rows below give T cell receptor beta chains drawn from one sample of a study of naive and memory T cell subsets. TCRdb used MiXCR to reprocess the UMI-ligation and nested PCR reads, holding one entry per CDR3 protein. The sample has approximately 80,000 distinct CDR3 sequences; about 8.2% are singletons. The sequenced sample consisted of naive CD8+ T cells from blood. The receptors stem from a human donor in good health. Both conserved end residues are part of each CDR3. A D gene is named only where the DNA matches it firmly. Size is omitted from some rows. Given values are once, few, many or a class for expanded clones.

clone size | D gene | J gene | V gene | CDR3 DNA | CDR3 protein
- | TRBD2 | TRBJ2-3 | TRBV9 | TGTGCCAGCAGCGTCCGTACCGGGGGGGTTTATACAGATACGCAGTATTTT | CASSVRTGGVYTDTQYF
- | - | TRBJ1-2 | TRBV27 | TGTGCCAGCAGTTTTGAGGGGTCCAACTATGGCTACACCTTC | CASSFEGSNYGYTF
few | TRBD1 | TRBJ2-7 | TRBV20-1 | TGCAGTGCCCTTCACAAACGCCGGGACAGGGGTTACGAGCAGTACTTC | CSALHKRRDRGYEQYF
many | - | TRBJ2-3 | TRBV9 | TGTGCCAGCAGCACGCAGGGTGAGATTCGGGCAGATACGCAGTATTTT | CASSTQGEIRADTQYF
few | TRBD1 | TRBJ2-7 | TRBV5-5 | TGTGCCAGCAAAGGGGGCCTCGGGGAGCAGTACTTC | CASKGGLGEQYF
- | TRBD1 | TRBJ1-4 | TRBV11-2 | TGTGCCAGCAGCTTAACGCCAGGGGGCTGGGGTGAAAAACTGTTTTTT | CASSLTPGGWGEKLFF
- | - | TRBJ2-7 | TRBV7-9 | TGTGCCAGCAGCCCGGCTCGCTACGAGCAGTACTTC | CASSPARYEQYF
few | TRBD1 | TRBJ1-5 | TRBV28 | TGTGCCAGCCTCCACAGGGGAGGGAATCAGCCCCAGCATTTT | CASLHRGGNQPQHF
- | TRBD1 | TRBJ2-1 | TRBV10-3 | TGTGCCATCGTACAGGGGAATGAGCAGTTCTTC | CAIVQGNEQFF
- | - | TRBJ2-5 | TRBV7-9 | TGTGCCAGCAGCTCTTGGACATCGCAGACCCAGTACTTC | CASSSWTSQTQYF
many | - | TRBJ2-2 | TRBV4-2 | TGTGCCAGCAGCCATGGGACCGGGGAGCTGTTTTTT | CASSHGTGELFF
many | - | TRBJ2-1 | TRBV12-3/TRBV12-4 | TGTGCCAGCAGTTTAAGGGTCTTAGCGGATGAGCAGTTCTTC | CASSLRVLADEQFF
- | - | TRBJ1-2 | TRBV12-3/TRBV12-4 | TGTGCCAGCGTCAGGGTTGGTGGCTACACCTTC | CASVRVGGYTF
many | - | TRBJ2-5 | TRBV10-3 | TGTGCCATCAGTGAGGCAGGGCGTCAAGAGACCCAGTACTTC | CAISEAGRQETQYF
few | TRBD2 | TRBJ2-6 | TRBV27 | TGTGCCAGCAGCCCCTCCGCGGGAGACTCAGGGGCCAACGTCCTGACTTTC | CASSPSAGDSGANVLTF
many | - | TRBJ2-2 | TRBV4-1 | TGCGCCAGCAGAGGTACTGGGGAGCTGTTTTTT | CASRGTGELFF
- | - | TRBJ2-3 | TRBV27 | TGTGCCAGCAGTTTATCGAGGCAGGGGCGGCATACGCAGTATTTT | CASSLSRQGRHTQYF
many | TRBD2 | TRBJ2-2 | TRBV4-1 | TGCGCCAGCAGCCACCCACTAGCGGTTAACACCGGGGAGCTGTTTTTT | CASSHPLAVNTGELFF